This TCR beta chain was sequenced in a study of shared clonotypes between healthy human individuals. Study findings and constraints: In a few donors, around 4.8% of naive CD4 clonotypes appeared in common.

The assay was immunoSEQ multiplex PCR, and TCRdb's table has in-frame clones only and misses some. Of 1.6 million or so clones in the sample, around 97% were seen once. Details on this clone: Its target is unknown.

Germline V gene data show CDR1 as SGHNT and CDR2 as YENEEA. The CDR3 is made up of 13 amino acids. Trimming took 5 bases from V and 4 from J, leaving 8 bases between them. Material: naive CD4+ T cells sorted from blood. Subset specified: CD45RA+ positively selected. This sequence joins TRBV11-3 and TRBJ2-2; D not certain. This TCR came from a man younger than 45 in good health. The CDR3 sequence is CASSPDGTGELFF. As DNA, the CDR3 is TGTGCCAGCAGCCCTGACGGCACCGGGGAGCTGTTTTTT.